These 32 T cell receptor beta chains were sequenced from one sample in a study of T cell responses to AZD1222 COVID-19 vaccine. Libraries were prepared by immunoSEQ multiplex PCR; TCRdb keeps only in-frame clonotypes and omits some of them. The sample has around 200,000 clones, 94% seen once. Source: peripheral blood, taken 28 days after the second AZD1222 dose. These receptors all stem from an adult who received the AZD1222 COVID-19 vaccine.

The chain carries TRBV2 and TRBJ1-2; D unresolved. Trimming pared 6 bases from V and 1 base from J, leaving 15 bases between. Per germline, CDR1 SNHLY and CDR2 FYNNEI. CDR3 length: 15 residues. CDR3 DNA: TGTGCCAGCAGATACTGGGCAGGCTATAACTATGGCTACACCTTC. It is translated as CASRYWAGYNYGYTF.

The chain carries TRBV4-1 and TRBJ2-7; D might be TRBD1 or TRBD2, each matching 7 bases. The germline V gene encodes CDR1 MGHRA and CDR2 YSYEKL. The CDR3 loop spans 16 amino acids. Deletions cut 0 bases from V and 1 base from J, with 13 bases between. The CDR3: CASSQDPGGGSYEQYF. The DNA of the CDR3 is TGCGCCAGCAGCCAAGATCCAGGGGGGGGATCCTACGAGCAGTACTTC.

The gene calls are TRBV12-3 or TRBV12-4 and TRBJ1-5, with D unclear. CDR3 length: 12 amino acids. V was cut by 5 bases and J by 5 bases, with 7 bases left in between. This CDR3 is CASSTLDQPQHF. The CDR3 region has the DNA TGTGCCAGCAGTACTCTGGATCAGCCCCAGCATTTT.

The CDR3 is CASSSLTPTDTQYF. The CDR3, as DNA: TGCGCCAGCAGCTCTCTGACACCCACAGATACGCAGTATTTT. The V gene is TRBV5-1, the J gene TRBJ2-3; D remains unclear. V was pared by 3 bases and J by 2 bases, with 10 bases between. Germline V CDR1 and CDR2: SGHRS, YFSETQ. This CDR3 has 14 amino acids.

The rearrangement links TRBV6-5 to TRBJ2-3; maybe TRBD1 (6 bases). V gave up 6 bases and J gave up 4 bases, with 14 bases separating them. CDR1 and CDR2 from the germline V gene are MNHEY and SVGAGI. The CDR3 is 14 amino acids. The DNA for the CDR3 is TGTGCCAGCAGCCGAGGGGGACGACCAGATACGCAGTATTTT. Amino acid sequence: CASSRGGRPDTQYF.

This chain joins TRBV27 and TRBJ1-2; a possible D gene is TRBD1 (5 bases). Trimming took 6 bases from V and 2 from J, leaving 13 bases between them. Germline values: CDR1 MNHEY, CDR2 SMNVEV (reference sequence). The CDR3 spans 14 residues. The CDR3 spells CASRGRDGNYGYTF. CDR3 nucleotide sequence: TGTGCCAGCAGGGGCCGGGACGGAAACTATGGCTACACCTTC.

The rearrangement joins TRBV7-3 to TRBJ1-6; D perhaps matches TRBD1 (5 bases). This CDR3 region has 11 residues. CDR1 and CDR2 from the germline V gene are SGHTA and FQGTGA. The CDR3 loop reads CTDNYNSPLHF. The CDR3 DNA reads TGTACGGACAACTATAATTCACCCCTCCACTTT.

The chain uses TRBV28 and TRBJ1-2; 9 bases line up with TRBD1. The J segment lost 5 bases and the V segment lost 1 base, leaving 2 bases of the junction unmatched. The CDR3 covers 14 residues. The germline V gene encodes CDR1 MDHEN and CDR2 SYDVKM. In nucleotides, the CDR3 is TGTGCCAGCAGTTTATCGACAGGGGGGTATGGCTACACCTTC. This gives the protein CASSLSTGGYGYTF.

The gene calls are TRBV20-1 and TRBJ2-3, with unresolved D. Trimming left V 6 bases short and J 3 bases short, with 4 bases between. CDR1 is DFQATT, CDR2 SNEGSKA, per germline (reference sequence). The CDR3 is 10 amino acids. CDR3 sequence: CSALTDTQYF. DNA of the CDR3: TGCAGTGCACTGACAGATACGCAGTATTTT.

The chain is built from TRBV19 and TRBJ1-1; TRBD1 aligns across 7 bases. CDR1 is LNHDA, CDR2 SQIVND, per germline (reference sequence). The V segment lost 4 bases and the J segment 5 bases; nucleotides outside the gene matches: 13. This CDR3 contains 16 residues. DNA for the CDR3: TGTGCCAGTAGTACCTTCGCGACAGGGTTCGTTACTGAAGCTTTCTTT. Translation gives CASSTFATGFVTEAFF.

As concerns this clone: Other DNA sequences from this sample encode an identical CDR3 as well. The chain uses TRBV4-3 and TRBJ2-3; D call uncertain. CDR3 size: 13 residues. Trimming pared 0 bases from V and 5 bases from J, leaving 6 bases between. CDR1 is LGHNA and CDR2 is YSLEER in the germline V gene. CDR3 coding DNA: TGCGCCAGCAGCCAAGAACGCAGAGATACGCAGTATTTT. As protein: CASSQERRDTQYF.

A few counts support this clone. In nucleotides, the CDR3 is TGTGCCAGCAGCCTCCTCGACAGGGGCTTTGAAAAACTGTTTTTT. It encodes CASSLLDRGFEKLFF. V usage is TRBV7-9 and J usage is TRBJ1-4; 8 bases match TRBD1. The trim removed 5 bases at V and 7 bases at J, leaving 9 bases unmatched. The germline V gene has CDR1 SEHNR and CDR2 FQNEAQ (reference sequence). CDR3 length: 15 amino acids.

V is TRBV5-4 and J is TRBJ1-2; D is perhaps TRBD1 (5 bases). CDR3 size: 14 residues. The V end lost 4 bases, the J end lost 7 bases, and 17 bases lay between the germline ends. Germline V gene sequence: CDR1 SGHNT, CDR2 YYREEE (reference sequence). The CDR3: CASSLSVVQGGYTF. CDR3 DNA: TGTGCCAGCAGCCTAAGTGTGGTCCAGGGTGGCTACACCTTC. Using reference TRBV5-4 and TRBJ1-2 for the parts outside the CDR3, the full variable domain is ETGVTQSPTHLIKTRGQQVTLRCSSQSGHNTVSWYQQALGQGPQFIFQYYREEENGRGNFPPRFSGLQFPNYSSELNVNALELDDSALYLCASSLSVVQGGYTFGSGTRLTVV.

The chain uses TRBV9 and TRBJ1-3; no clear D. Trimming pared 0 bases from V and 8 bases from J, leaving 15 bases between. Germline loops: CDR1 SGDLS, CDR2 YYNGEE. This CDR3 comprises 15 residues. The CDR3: CASSVDGRGVDTIYF. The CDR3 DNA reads TGTGCCAGCAGCGTAGACGGGCGAGGCGTAGACACCATATATTTT.

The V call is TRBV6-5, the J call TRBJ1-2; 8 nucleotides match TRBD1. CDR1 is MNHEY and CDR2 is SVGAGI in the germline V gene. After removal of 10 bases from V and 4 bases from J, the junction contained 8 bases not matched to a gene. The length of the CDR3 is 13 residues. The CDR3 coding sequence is TGTGCCACGCACAGGGGGTTCGGCTATGGCTACACCTTC. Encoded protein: CATHRGFGYGYTF.

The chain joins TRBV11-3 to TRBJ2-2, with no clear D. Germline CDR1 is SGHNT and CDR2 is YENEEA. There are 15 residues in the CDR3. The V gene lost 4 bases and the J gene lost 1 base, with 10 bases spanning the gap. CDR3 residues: CASSSRAGNTGELFF. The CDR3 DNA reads TGTGCCAGCAGCTCTCGGGCAGGGAACACCGGGGAGCTGTTTTTT.

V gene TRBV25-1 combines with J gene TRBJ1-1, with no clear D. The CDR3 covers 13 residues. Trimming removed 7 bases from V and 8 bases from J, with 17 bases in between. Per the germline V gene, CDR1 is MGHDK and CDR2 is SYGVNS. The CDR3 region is CASIVGGETEAFF. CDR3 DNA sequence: TGTGCCAGCATCGTCGGAGGTGAGACCGAAGCTTTCTTT.

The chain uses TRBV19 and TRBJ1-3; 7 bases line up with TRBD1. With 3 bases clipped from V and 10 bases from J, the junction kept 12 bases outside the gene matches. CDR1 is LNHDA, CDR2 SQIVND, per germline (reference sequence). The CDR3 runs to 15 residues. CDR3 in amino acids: CASSIPSTGTSTIYF. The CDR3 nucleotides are TGTGCCAGTAGTATCCCCTCGACAGGGACGTCGACCATATATTTT.

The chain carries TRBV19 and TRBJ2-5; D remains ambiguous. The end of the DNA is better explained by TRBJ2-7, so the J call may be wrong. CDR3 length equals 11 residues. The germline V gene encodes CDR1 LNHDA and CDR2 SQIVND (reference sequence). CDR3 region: CASTFLGEQYF. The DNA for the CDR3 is TGTGCCAGTACTTTCCTGGGCGAGCAGTACTTC.

The CDR3 DNA sequence: TGTGCCAGCAGCCAAGATTTGAGGGTCCTGGAGCAGTACTTC. As protein: CASSQDLRVLEQYF. The chain uses TRBV14 and TRBJ2-7; tentatively, D is TRBD2 (5 bases). Germline assignment: CDR1 SGHDN and CDR2 FVKESK. V gave up 0 bases and J gave up 7 bases, with 13 bases separating them. The CDR3 loop spans 14 amino acids. The complete variable domain, with remaining parts taken from reference TRBV14 and TRBJ2-7, reads EAGVTQFPSHSVIEKGQTVTLRCDPISGHDNLYWYRRVMGKEIKFLLHFVKESKQDESGMPNNRFLAERTGGTYSTLKVQPAELEDSGVYFCASSQDLRVLEQYFGPGTRLTVT.

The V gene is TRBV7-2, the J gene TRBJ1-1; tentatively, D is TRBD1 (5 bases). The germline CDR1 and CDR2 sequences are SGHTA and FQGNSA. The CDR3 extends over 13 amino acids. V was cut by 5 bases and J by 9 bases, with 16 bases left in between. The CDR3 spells CASSKGTREKAFF. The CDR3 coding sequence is TGTGCCAGCAGCAAGGGGACCAGGGAGAAAGCTTTCTTT.

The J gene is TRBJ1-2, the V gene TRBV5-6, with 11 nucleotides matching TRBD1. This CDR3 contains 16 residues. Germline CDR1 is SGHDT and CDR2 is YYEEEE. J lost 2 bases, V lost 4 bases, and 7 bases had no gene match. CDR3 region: CASSPGTGGLNYGYTF. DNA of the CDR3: TGTGCCAGCAGCCCCGGGACAGGGGGTTTGAACTATGGCTACACCTTC.

CDR3 region: CASRFSLQGQPQHF. In DNA, the CDR3 is TGTGCCAGCAGGTTTTCACTTCAGGGACAGCCCCAGCATTTT. This chain joins TRBV2 and TRBJ1-5, with a possible D match to TRBD1 (5 bases). In germline, CDR1 is SNHLY, CDR2 FYNNEI. This CDR3 has 14 residues. V lost 6 bases and J lost 7, with 16 bases in between. The complete variable domain, with remaining parts taken from reference TRBV2 and TRBJ1-5, reads EPEVTQTPSHQVTQMGQEVILRCVPISNHLYFYWYRQILGQKVEFLVSFYNNEISEKSEIFDDQFSVERPDGSNFTLKIRSTKLEDSAMYFCASRFSLQGQPQHFGDGTRLSIL.

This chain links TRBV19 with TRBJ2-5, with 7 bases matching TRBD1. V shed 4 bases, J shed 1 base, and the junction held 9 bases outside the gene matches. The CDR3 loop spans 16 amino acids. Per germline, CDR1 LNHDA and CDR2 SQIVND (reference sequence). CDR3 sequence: CASSKGAGLLQETQYF. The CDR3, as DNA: TGTGCCAGTAGTAAGGGGGCGGGCCTCCTCCAAGAGACCCAGTACTTC.

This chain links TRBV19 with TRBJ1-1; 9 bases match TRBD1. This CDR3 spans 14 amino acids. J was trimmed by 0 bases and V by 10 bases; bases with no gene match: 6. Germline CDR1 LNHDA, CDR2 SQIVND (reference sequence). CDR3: CATGQGSMNTEAFF. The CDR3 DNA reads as TGTGCCACCGGACAGGGGAGTATGAACACTGAAGCTTTCTTT.

This CDR3 is CASSDPFRGTLHF. The CDR3 bases are TGTGCCAGCAGTGACCCGTTCAGGGGGACCCTCCACTTT. The chain recombines TRBV25-1 with TRBJ1-6, with 7 bases that match TRBD1. Germline trimming cut 3 bases from V and 14 bases from J; bases unmatched to any gene: 7. Germline V CDR1 and CDR2: MGHDK, SYGVNS. This CDR3 region has 13 residues.

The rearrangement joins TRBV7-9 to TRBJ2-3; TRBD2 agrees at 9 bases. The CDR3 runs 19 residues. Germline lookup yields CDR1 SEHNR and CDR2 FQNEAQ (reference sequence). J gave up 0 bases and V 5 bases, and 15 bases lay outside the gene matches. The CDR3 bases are TGTGCCAGCAGCACCACGTGGGCTAGCGGGGCCGCTAGCACAGATACGCAGTATTTT. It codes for CASSTTWASGAASTDTQYF.

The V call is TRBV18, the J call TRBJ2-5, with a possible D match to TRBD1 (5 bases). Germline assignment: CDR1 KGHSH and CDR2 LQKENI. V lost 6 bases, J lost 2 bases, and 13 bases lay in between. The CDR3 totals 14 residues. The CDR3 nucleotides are TGTGCCAGCTCCCAGGGTAGGGGTCAAGAGACCCAGTACTTC. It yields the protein CASSQGRGQETQYF.

As DNA, the CDR3 is TGTGCCAGCTCACCAGGCGACGGAACAGGGGGCATTGGAAACACCATATATTTT. The encoded protein is CASSPGDGTGGIGNTIYF. This chain links TRBV18 with TRBJ1-3; TRBD1 aligns across 9 bases. The germline gives CDR1 KGHSH, CDR2 LQKENI. The CDR3 is made up of 18 amino acids. V trimming: 2 bases; J trimming: 3 bases; junction bases outside the gene matches: 11.

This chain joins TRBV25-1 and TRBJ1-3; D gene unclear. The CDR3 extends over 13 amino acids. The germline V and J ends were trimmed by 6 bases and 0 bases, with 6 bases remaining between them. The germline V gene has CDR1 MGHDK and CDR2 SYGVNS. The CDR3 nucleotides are TGTGCCAGCAGCGTCTACTCTGGAAACACCATATATTTT. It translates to CASSVYSGNTIYF.

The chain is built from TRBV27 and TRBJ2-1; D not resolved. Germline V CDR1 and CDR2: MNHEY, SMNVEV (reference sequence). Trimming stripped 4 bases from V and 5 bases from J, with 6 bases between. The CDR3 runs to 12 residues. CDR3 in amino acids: CASSSVNNEQFF. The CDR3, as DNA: TGTGCCAGCAGTTCGGTCAACAATGAGCAGTTCTTC.

CDR3 region: CASSPGDRVGGYTF. The DNA of the CDR3 is TGTGCCAGCTCACCGGGGGACAGGGTCGGTGGCTACACCTTC. The V call is TRBV18, the J call TRBJ1-2, with TRBD1 matching 9 bases. With V trimmed by 3 bases and J by 7 bases, 6 bases remained unmatched. Germline V gene lookup returns CDR1 KGHSH and CDR2 LQKENI. CDR3 length: 14 amino acids.